These T cell receptor beta chains were read from a single sample in a study of blood T cells in healthy people across ages. TCRdb analysed the 5' RACE reads with MiXCR anew, one entry per CDR3 protein. The sample has approximately 1,000,000 distinct CDR3 sequences, 40% to 45% seen once. The sequencing input was blood. The receptors originated from a woman aged 55-69 years in good health. The CDR3 runs from the conserved cysteine through the conserved F or W. The D gene is left open where the match is weak. Clone size is given for some rows only: seen once, a few or many times, or a class if the clone is expanded.

TRBJ2-1	TRBV5-6	12	-	-	CASSSVLHEQFF	TGTGCCAGCAGCTCGGTCCTACATGAGCAGTTCTTC
TRBJ2-1	TRBV20-1	14	-	-	CSASGQRNYNEQFF	TGCAGTGCCTCCGGGCAGCGAAACTACAATGAGCAGTTCTTC
TRBJ2-4	TRBV20-1	14	-	-	CSASARIAKNIQYF	TGCAGTGCTAGCGCTAGGATAGCCAAAAACATTCAGTACTTC
TRBJ2-5	TRBV5-1	16	TRBD2	-	CASSLGVAGVGETQYF	TGCGCCAGCAGTCTTGGGGTAGCGGGAGTAGGAGAGACCCAGTACTTC
TRBJ2-7	TRBV18	14	-	-	CASSPGVGNYEQYF	TGTGCCAGCTCACCTGGTGTAGGGAACTACGAGCAGTACTTC
TRBJ2-5	TRBV2	13	-	few	CASLPRGGETQYF	TGTGCCAGCCTCCCACGAGGGGGGGAGACCCAGTACTTC
TRBJ2-7	TRBV2	12	-	-	CTSSDQDYEQYF	TGTACCAGCAGTGATCAGGACTACGAGCAGTACTTC
TRBJ2-4	TRBV5-6	16	TRBD1	-	CASSSPDRVAKNIQYF	TGTGCCAGCAGCTCTCCGGACAGGGTCGCCAAAAACATTCAGTACTTC
TRBJ2-7	TRBV4-2	14	-	-	CASSQDLTAYEQYF	TGTGCCAGCAGCCAAGATCTGACAGCCTACGAGCAGTACTTC
TRBJ2-3	TRBV4-1	16	-	few	CASSRHQERWTDTQYF	TGCGCCAGCAGCCGTCATCAGGAGCGCTGGACAGATACGCAGTATTTT
TRBJ2-7	TRBV5-1	14	TRBD1	-	CASSIDRGPGEQYF	TGCGCCAGCAGCATTGACAGGGGACCGGGCGAGCAGTACTTC
TRBJ2-7	TRBV6-5	15	TRBD2	-	CASSYSSGGFYEQYF	TGTGCCAGCAGTTACTCTAGCGGGGGCTTCTACGAGCAGTACTTC
TRBJ2-3	TRBV20-1	15	-	few	CSATFPSDRTDTQYF	TGCAGTGCTACGTTTCCTAGCGATCGGACAGATACGCAGTATTTT
TRBJ2-3	TRBV20-1	16	TRBD2	few	CSARKGGSASTDTQYF	TGCAGTGCTAGAAAGGGCGGGAGCGCGAGCACAGATACGCAGTATTTT
TRBJ2-7	TRBV11-2	15	-	-	CASSRPQAKSYEQYF	TGTGCCAGCAGTCGCCCCCAGGCAAAATCCTACGAGCAGTACTTC
TRBJ2-7	TRBV15	12	-	many	CATSREGPAQYF	TGTGCCACCAGCAGAGAGGGTCCCGCCCAGTACTTC
TRBJ2-1	TRBV20-1	17	-	few	CSARSTRAGSSYNEQFF	TGCAGTGCTAGATCGACTAGGGCGGGTAGCTCCTACAATGAGCAGTTCTTC
TRBJ2-7	TRBV2	14	-	few	CASSEARGVREQYF	TGTGCCAGCAGTGAAGCCAGGGGAGTTCGCGAGCAGTACTTC
TRBJ2-1	TRBV5-1	19	TRBD2	-	CASSLRAAGEKSSSNEQFF	TGCGCCAGCAGCCTGAGGGCAGCGGGAGAGAAAAGCTCGTCCAATGAGCAGTTCTTC
TRBJ2-1	TRBV9	13	TRBD2	-	CASSSGSDHEQFF	TGTGCCAGCTCCAGCGGGAGTGACCATGAGCAGTTCTTC
TRBJ2-1	TRBV27	15	TRBD2	-	CASSLGPSGHNEQFF	TGTGCCAGCAGTTTAGGGCCTAGCGGTCACAATGAGCAGTTCTTC
TRBJ1-1	TRBV12-3/TRBV12-4	14	-	few	CASRQGSFNTEAFF	TGTGCCAGCCGTCAGGGGAGCTTTAACACTGAAGCTTTCTTT
TRBJ2-4	TRBV2	17	TRBD2	-	CASSERLAGNYKNIQYF	TGTGCCAGCAGTGAGAGACTAGCGGGGAACTATAAAAACATTCAGTACTTC
TRBJ2-1	TRBV20-1	15	TRBD2	-	CSATKGRGSYNEQFF	TGCAGTGCTACTAAAGGGAGGGGCTCCTACAATGAGCAGTTCTTC
TRBJ2-5	TRBV7-9	16	-	few	CASSSTLREVQETQYF	TGTGCCAGCAGCTCGACCTTGCGCGAGGTACAAGAGACCCAGTACTTC
TRBJ2-7	TRBV4-2	18	TRBD2	once	CASSQDRLTGGSPYEQYF	TGTGCCAGCAGCCAAGATCGGCTCACGGGAGGGTCGCCCTACGAGCAGTACTTC
TRBJ1-1	TRBV29-1	13	-	-	CSVQSSGPSEAFF	TGCAGCGTTCAGTCCTCAGGTCCCTCTGAAGCTTTCTTT
TRBJ2-7	TRBV5-1	15	-	-	CASSFGSGLYYEQYF	TGCGCCAGCAGCTTCGGGTCAGGGTTATACTACGAGCAGTACTTC
TRBJ2-5	TRBV4-1	16	TRBD2	few	CASSQPEMGLRDTQYF	TGCGCCAGCAGCCAGCCGGAGATGGGACTAAGAGACACCCAGTACTTC
TRBJ1-2	TRBV12-3/TRBV12-4	14	-	few	CASSFGTAKGGYTF	TGTGCCAGCAGTTTTGGGACGGCAAAGGGGGGCTACACCTTC
TRBJ2-7	TRBV5-1	14	-	-	CANSPRQNSYEQYF	TGCGCCAACAGCCCCCGACAGAATTCCTACGAGCAGTACTTC
TRBJ2-7	TRBV2	17	TRBD1	-	CASSEAGRTGLSYEQYF	TGTGCCAGCAGTGAAGCAGGCAGGACAGGCCTCTCCTACGAGCAGTACTTC
TRBJ2-7	TRBV2	14	-	-	CASRDTGRNYEQYF	TGTGCCAGCAGGGACACAGGGAGAAACTACGAGCAGTACTTC
TRBJ1-5	TRBV7-8	15	-	-	CASRAGRDRNQPQHF	TGTGCCAGCCGTGCTGGGAGGGATCGAAATCAGCCCCAGCATTTT
TRBJ1-2	TRBV20-1	12	-	-	CSAKYGDYGYTF	TGCAGTGCTAAGTATGGGGACTATGGCTACACCTTC
TRBJ1-1	TRBV11-2	15	-	few	CASSLTGYPNTEAFF	TGTGCCAGCAGCTTAACCGGGTACCCGAACACTGAAGCTTTCTTT
TRBJ2-5	TRBV5-1	15	TRBD2	few	CASRTGVRELETQYF	TGCGCCAGCAGAACTGGGGTGCGGGAGTTAGAGACCCAGTACTTC
TRBJ2-7	TRBV6-2/TRBV6-3	16	TRBD2	few	CASSSLAGALSYEQYF	TGTGCCAGCAGTTCCCTAGCGGGAGCCCTCTCCTACGAGCAGTACTTC
TRBJ1-6	TRBV29-1	13	-	-	CSVGWDPNSPLHF	TGCAGCGTTGGGTGGGACCCTAATTCACCCCTCCACTTT
TRBJ2-1	TRBV19	15	-	-	CASSTGPPVGNEQFF	TGTGCCAGTAGCACCGGGCCCCCTGTGGGCAATGAGCAGTTCTTC
TRBJ1-2	TRBV20-1	15	TRBD1	-	CSARVFSGQSYGYTF	TGCAGTGCTAGGGTTTTTTCGGGACAGAGCTATGGCTACACCTTC
TRBJ2-7	TRBV11-2	16	TRBD2	many	CASKPGLAGGRHEQYF	TGTGCCAGCAAACCCGGTCTGGCGGGAGGTCGGCACGAGCAGTACTTC
TRBJ2-6	TRBV20-1	16	-	-	CSARDPGPSGANVLTF	TGCAGTGCTAGAGACCCGGGCCCCTCTGGGGCCAACGTCCTGACTTTC
TRBJ2-3	TRBV10-1	16	TRBD2	few	CASSDGVAGELDTQYF	TGCGCCAGCAGTGATGGGGTAGCGGGAGAGCTAGATACGCAGTATTTT
TRBJ2-5	TRBV6-5	14	-	-	CASSRKGVGETQYF	TGTGCCAGCAGTCGTAAGGGGGTTGGGGAGACCCAGTACTTC
TRBJ2-5	TRBV20-1	15	TRBD2	-	CSARLLAGVTETQYF	TGCAGTGCTAGATTACTAGCGGGAGTCACGGAGACCCAGTACTTC
TRBJ2-1	TRBV4-1	17	TRBD2	few	CASSQGLAGLSYNEQFF	TGCGCCAGCAGCCAGGGGCTAGCGGGACTCTCCTACAATGAGCAGTTCTTC